These 24 T cell receptor beta chains came from one sample sequenced in a study of cytomegalovirus exposure and HLA in healthy donors (dated by TCRdb to about 2017). The method behind the library was the immunoSEQ multiplex PCR assay. For the multiplex PCR, a mixture combining 60 forward primers for TCR Vbeta segments and 13 reverse primers for TCR Jbeta segments was used. The table was pulled from immuneACCESS by TCRdb, which kept in-frame rearrangements only. Such tables lose some clones; where checked, under half of the loss comes from unresolved V genes, and the rest has no known cause. The sample's table lists a count of 75,000 to 80,000 clones. The ten largest make up 3.8% of the sample. Sample: PBMCs. These receptors came from a man aged 18-30 years in good health and CMV-seropositive.

Concerning this clone itself: The junction departs from germline at one end; a sequencing error may be responsible. The chain couples TRBV18 to TRBJ2-1; 7 nucleotides agree with TRBD1. Per germline, CDR1 KGHSH and CDR2 LQKENI. There are 17 residues in the CDR3. The CDR3 loop reads CASSPPTGQRSYNEQFF. As DNA, the CDR3 is TGTGCCAGCTCGCCACCGACGGGACAGAGGTCCTACAATGAGCAGTTCTTC.

V and J are TRBV9 and TRBJ1-3; a possible D gene is TRBD1 (6 bases). V lost 4 bases and J 2 bases, leaving 13 bases between the germline ends. This CDR3 contains 15 residues. CDR1 and CDR2 (germline): SGDLS, YYNGEE. CDR3 loop: CASSPQQGAGNTIYF. The CDR3 DNA is TGTGCCAGCAGCCCTCAACAGGGAGCTGGAAACACCATATATTTT.

V is TRBV25-1 and J is TRBJ1-1; 10 positions match TRBD1. J lost 1 base, V lost 8 bases, and 7 bases had no gene match. This CDR3 is 15 amino acids long. Germline V lookup: CDR1 MGHDK, CDR2 SYGVNS. CDR3 sequence: CASCPGTGANTEAFF. CDR3 bases: TGTGCCAGCTGCCCCGGGACAGGGGCGAACACTGAAGCTTTCTTT.

The chain couples TRBV5-1 to TRBJ2-7; TRBD2 matches at 8 bases. Germline V gene sequence: CDR1 SGHRS, CDR2 YFSETQ. This CDR3 is built from 13 residues. V lost 3 bases and J lost 3; bases outside the gene matches: 2. CDR3 region: CASSWAGGYEQYF. The CDR3 region has the DNA TGCGCCAGCAGCTGGGCGGGAGGCTACGAGCAGTACTTC. The entire variable domain, with the rest obtained from reference TRBV5-1 and TRBJ2-7, is as follows: KAGVTQTPRYLIKTRGQQVTLSCSPISGHRSVSWYQQTPGQGLQFLFEYFSETQRNKGNFPGRFSGRQFSNSRSEMNVSTLELGDSALYLCASSWAGGYEQYFGPGTRLTVT.

The J gene is TRBJ2-5, the V gene TRBV18; 8 nucleotides line up with TRBD1. This CDR3 has 14 amino acids. In germline, CDR1 is KGHSH, CDR2 LQKENI. V trimming: 6 bases; J trimming: 4 bases; junction bases outside the gene matches: 7. CDR3 amino acids: CASSLGQGGETQYF. The CDR3 DNA is TGTGCCAGCTCGCTAGGACAGGGTGGAGAGACCCAGTACTTC.

This sequence joins TRBV13 and TRBJ2-3; 10 bases agree with TRBD2. This CDR3 spans 15 amino acids. The V segment lost 3 bases and the J segment 6 bases; nucleotides outside the gene matches: 6. Per germline, CDR1 PRHDT and CDR2 FYEKMQ (reference sequence). As DNA, the CDR3 is TGTGCCAGCAGCTTTTACGGTAGCGGGGGGGATACGCAGTATTTT. It codes for CASSFYGSGGDTQYF.

This chain links TRBV5-4 with TRBJ2-5; 7 nucleotides align to TRBD2. Trimming at V came to 0 bases and at J to 0 bases, leaving 8 bases not matched to a gene. Germline V lookup: CDR1 SGHNT, CDR2 YYREEE (reference sequence). This CDR3 is built from 17 residues. CDR3 in DNA: TGTGCCAGCAGCTTGGCACCCGGGGCGGGGGACCAAGAGACCCAGTACTTC. Protein sequence: CASSLAPGAGDQETQYF. Supplemented by reference TRBV5-4 and TRBJ2-5, the full variable domain reads ETGVTQSPTHLIKTRGQQVTLRCSSQSGHNTVSWYQQALGQGPQFIFQYYREEENGRGNFPPRFSGLQFPNYSSELNVNALELDDSALYLCASSLAPGAGDQETQYFGPGTRLLVL.

The chain links TRBV19 to TRBJ2-6; D possibly corresponds to TRBD2 (5 bases). Germline values: CDR1 LNHDA, CDR2 SQIVND (reference sequence). This CDR3 has 14 amino acids. V shed 3 bases and J shed 2 bases, with 5 bases lying between them. DNA for the CDR3: TGTGCCAGTAGTATCGGGGCTGGGGCCAACGTCCTGACTTTC. It specifies CASSIGAGANVLTF.

The rearrangement uses TRBV10-2 and TRBJ2-1, with 13 bases identical to TRBD2. The CDR3 runs to 13 residues. Germline values: CDR1 WSHSY, CDR2 SAAADI. V gave up 8 bases and J gave up 7 bases; unmatched junction bases: 2. In nucleotides, the CDR3 is TGCGCCAGCGGGGGACTAGCGGGGAATGAGCAGTTCTTC. Its translation is CASGGLAGNEQFF.

The chain joins TRBV5-1 to TRBJ2-7; D gene unclear. The CDR3 is 15 residues long. Germline lookup yields CDR1 SGHRS and CDR2 YFSETQ. Trimming took off 3 bases at V and 1 base at J, with 14 bases between the two ends. The CDR3 is CASSSIRDKSYEQYF. As DNA, the CDR3 is TGCGCCAGCAGCTCAATCCGAGACAAATCCTACGAGCAGTACTTC.

The genes are TRBV5-1 and TRBJ2-6, with 7 bases lining up with TRBD1. Trimming removed 1 base from V and 0 bases from J; junction bases left unmatched: 4. Per the germline V gene, CDR1 is SGHRS and CDR2 is YFSETQ. The CDR3 totals 17 residues. In nucleotides, the CDR3 is TGCGCCAGCAGCTTGCGAGGACAGGCCTCTGGGGCCAACGTCCTGACTTTC. Its translation: CASSLRGQASGANVLTF.

The chain combines TRBV4-1 with TRBJ2-5, with D possibly matching TRBD1 (6 bases). Trimming cost V 1 base and J 1 base, with 16 bases left between them. Germline lookup yields CDR1 MGHRA and CDR2 YSYEKL. The CDR3 runs 17 residues. This CDR3 reads CASSQGGFAGAQETQYF. For the CDR3, the DNA is TGCGCCAGCAGCCAAGGAGGGTTTGCAGGGGCCCAAGAGACCCAGTACTTC.

This rearrangement joins TRBV28 to TRBJ2-5; D not certain. V dropped 2 bases and J dropped 2 bases, with 9 bases sitting between them. CDR3 length: 14 residues. CDR1 is MDHEN and CDR2 is SYDVKM in the germline V gene. The CDR3 here is CASSLLESQETQYF. The CDR3 nucleotides are TGTGCCAGCAGTTTACTCGAGTCTCAAGAGACCCAGTACTTC.

The chain couples TRBV28 to TRBJ2-7, with D tentatively TRBD1 (6 bases). V was trimmed by 6 bases and J by 0 bases, leaving 15 bases between them. Germline V lookup: CDR1 MDHEN, CDR2 SYDVKM. The CDR3 covers 15 residues. The CDR3 DNA reads TGTGCCAGCAGGGGACAAGGGAAGACCTCCTACGAGCAGTACTTC. This translates into CASRGQGKTSYEQYF. Using reference TRBV28 and TRBJ2-7 for the parts outside the CDR3, the full variable domain is DVKVTQSSRYLVKRTGEKVFLECVQDMDHENMFWYRQDPGLGLRLIYFSYDVKMKEKGDIPEGYSVSREKKERFSLILESASTNQTSMYLCASRGQGKTSYEQYFGPGTRLTVT.

The chain combines TRBV5-1 with TRBJ2-3; 10 positions match TRBD2. V was pared by 5 bases and J by 6 bases, with 12 bases of the junction left unmatched. The CDR3 has 16 residues. CDR1 and CDR2 (germline): SGHRS, YFSETQ. The CDR3 DNA sequence: TGCGCCAGCAGTTTACTAGCGGGGCTCTCTAAGGATACGCAGTATTTT. Its protein is CASSLLAGLSKDTQYF.

The J gene is TRBJ2-7, the V gene TRBV27; possibly TRBD2 for D (5 bases). The V and J ends lost 6 bases and 4 bases respectively, with 7 bases between them. This CDR3 has 11 amino acids. CDR1 MNHEY and CDR2 SMNVEV come from the germline V gene (reference sequence). DNA for the CDR3: TGTGCCAGCAGACGAGGGTACGAGCAGTACTTC. The encoded protein is CASRRGYEQYF.

V is TRBV28 and J is TRBJ2-2; TRBD1 matches at 8 bases. The CDR3 length is 17 residues. V dropped 3 bases and J dropped 3; count of bases not matched to a gene: 9. Germline V gives CDR1 MDHEN, CDR2 SYDVKM. The CDR3 DNA sequence: TGTGCCAGCAGTTTTCACCCAGCGACAGGGGACACCGGGGAGCTGTTTTTT. Its translation: CASSFHPATGDTGELFF.

The genes are TRBV19 and TRBJ2-3, with TRBD1 as a possible D gene (6 bases). CDR3 length: 16 amino acids. Trimming cost V 3 bases and J 3 bases, with 16 bases left between them. Germline V gene lookup returns CDR1 LNHDA and CDR2 SQIVND (reference sequence). The CDR3 bases are TGTGCCAGTAGTATGACGGGACATTTAGGGACAGATACGCAGTATTTT. It codes for CASSMTGHLGTDTQYF.

J is TRBJ1-2 and V is TRBV27; 10 nucleotides agree with TRBD1. Germline values: CDR1 MNHEY, CDR2 SMNVEV (reference sequence). Trimming cost V 4 bases and J 4 bases; bases outside gene matches: 12. The CDR3 runs 17 residues. CDR3 in DNA: TGTGCCAGCAGTTCCGGGACAGGGGCTAGGCAGATCTATGGCTACACCTTC. It yields the protein CASSSGTGARQIYGYTF.

The rearrangement uses TRBV9 and TRBJ1-2; possibly TRBD1 for D (6 bases). CDR3 length: 14 amino acids. CDR1 SGDLS and CDR2 YYNGEE come from the germline V gene. Trimming shortened V by 4 bases and J by 7 bases, and 17 bases separated the two germline ends. CDR3 amino acids: CASSPLPGAVGYTF. The CDR3, as DNA: TGTGCCAGCAGCCCACTACCAGGGGCCGTTGGCTACACCTTC.

The chain has TRBV6-5 and TRBJ1-1; 7 bases match TRBD1. The CDR3 loop spans 13 amino acids. Per germline, CDR1 MNHEY and CDR2 SVGAGI. V shed 0 bases, J shed 10 bases, and the junction held 5 bases outside the gene matches. CDR3 sequence reads: CASSYSGGSGAFF. CDR3 sequence (DNA): TGTGCCAGCAGTTACTCAGGGGGCTCGGGAGCTTTCTTT.

The chain combines TRBV28 with TRBJ2-7, with TRBD1 identical over 9 bases. Germline trimming cut 0 bases from V and 5 bases from J; bases unmatched to any gene: 11. Germline CDR1 reads MDHEN; CDR2 reads SYDVKM. There are 17 residues in the CDR3. CDR3 loop: CASSLWGTTGGHHEQYF. The CDR3 coding sequence is TGTGCCAGCAGTTTATGGGGAACGACAGGGGGACATCACGAGCAGTACTTC.

The J gene is TRBJ1-2, the V gene TRBV10-1; D is ambiguous. The CDR3 loop spans 13 amino acids. CDR1 and CDR2 (germline): WNHNN, SYGVQD (reference sequence). The germline V and J ends were trimmed by 3 bases and 8 bases, with 13 bases remaining between them. The CDR3 spells CASSDDSGSGYTF. For the CDR3, the DNA is TGCGCCAGCAGTGACGACTCCGGGTCGGGCTACACCTTC.

The rearrangement uses TRBV18 and TRBJ2-3; D is undetermined. The CDR3 is 14 amino acids. Between the trimmed V and J ends, which lost 1 base and 2 bases, there was a span of 7 bases. The germline CDR1 and CDR2 sequences are KGHSH and LQKENI. The CDR3 region has the DNA TGTGCCAGCTCACCACGGCCGAACACAGATACGCAGTATTTT. It specifies CASSPRPNTDTQYF. The variable domain in full, completed from reference TRBV18 and TRBJ2-3, reads NAGVMQNPRHLVRRRGQEARLRCSPMKGHSHVYWYRQLPEEGLKFMVYLQKENIIDESGMPKERFSAEFPKEGPSILRIQQVVRGDSAAYFCASSPRPNTDTQYFGPGTRLTVL.